The present TCR beta chain was sequenced within a study of CD8+ T cells in alopecia areata. Treatment noted: oral pan-JAK inhibitor, 5-10 mg twice daily. Individuals with alopecia areata gave both lesional scalp punch biopsies and peripheral blood for collection. There are 16 residues in the CDR3. Trimming cost V 0 bases and J 5 bases, with 14 bases left between them. CDR1 is KGHSH and CDR2 is LQKENI in the germline V gene. Sequencing templates came from extracted RNA that was reverse transcribed into cDNA. Using immunoSEQ multiplex PCR, the repertoire was profiled, and TCRdb retains in-frame clones only, with some absent. The sample has about 19,000 clones; just under 60% are singletons.

The source material was skin, sampled at week 4, from a patient treated with tofacitinib. The TCR originated in a human donor with alopecia areata. The chain recombines TRBV18 with TRBJ2-1; possible D gene TRBD2, 6 bases. CDR3 sequence (DNA): TGTGCCAGCTCACCACCCCTCGGGGGAATGAACAATGAGCAGTTCTTC. Amino acids: CASSPPLGGMNNEQFF.